Below are 8 T cell receptor beta chains sequenced from a single sample in a study of T cell responses to AZD1222 COVID-19 vaccine. Clones were sequenced by immunoSEQ multiplex PCR, and TCRdb holds only the in-frame ones, with some missing. The table has approximately 140,000 clones, 85% to 95% seen once. This specimen was peripheral blood, taken on day 0 of AZD1222 vaccination. These TCRs come from an adult in good health.

The rearrangement uses TRBV2 and TRBJ1-2; TRBD1 matches 8 bases. CDR1 and CDR2 from the germline V gene are SNHLY and FYNNEI. V was clipped by 4 bases and J by 4 bases; unmatched bases: 5. The CDR3 is 14 amino acids. The CDR3 loop is CASSGQGAAYGYTF. The DNA for the CDR3 is TGTGCCAGCAGTGGGCAGGGGGCGGCCTATGGCTACACCTTC.

The CDR3 here is CASSFGSGGYNEQFF. CDR3 nucleotide sequence: TGTGCCAGCAGTTTCGGTAGCGGGGGTTACAATGAGCAGTTCTTC. This chain uses TRBV7-2 with TRBJ2-1; 9 bases agree with TRBD2. V lost 6 bases, J lost 4 bases, and 7 bases stayed unmatched. Per the germline V gene, CDR1 is SGHTA and CDR2 is FQGNSA. The CDR3 runs to 15 residues.

The chain joins TRBV20-1 to TRBJ1-2; the D gene is possibly TRBD1 (5 bases). CDR1 DFQATT and CDR2 SNEGSKA come from the germline V gene (reference sequence). CDR3 length: 11 amino acids. V was shortened by 6 bases and J by 4 bases, with 9 bases between the two germline ends. In nucleotides, the CDR3 is TGCAGTGCGGGGGTTTCCTATGGCTACACCTTC. It specifies CSAGVSYGYTF.

J is TRBJ2-1 and V is TRBV7-9, with TRBD2 matching 7 bases. Trimming cost V 1 base and J 3 bases; bases outside gene matches: 6. In germline, CDR1 is SEHNR, CDR2 FQNEAQ (reference sequence). The CDR3 runs to 16 residues. CDR3 coding DNA: TGTGCCAGCAGCTTAGTTCGGGGGGAGGTCTACAATGAGCAGTTCTTC. Translating it yields CASSLVRGEVYNEQFF.

The chain carries TRBV5-1 and TRBJ2-1; D may be TRBD1 (7 bases). Germline V gene data show CDR1 as SGHRS and CDR2 as YFSETQ. CDR3 length: 16 residues. The germline V and J ends were trimmed by 7 bases and 2 bases, with 19 bases remaining between them. In nucleotides, the CDR3 is TGCGCCAGCGGAGGGACACAGGGGTTGACCTACAATGAGCAGTTCTTC. Amino acids: CASGGTQGLTYNEQFF.

The chain couples TRBV19 to TRBJ2-7; 7 nucleotides align to TRBD2. This CDR3 has 15 amino acids. The V and J ends lost 5 bases and 2 bases, in that order; junction bases with no gene match: 9. CDR1 is LNHDA and CDR2 is SQIVND in the germline V gene (reference sequence). Written as DNA, the CDR3 is TGTGCCAGTAGTCCTTTCTCTGGGGGGGCCTACGAGCAGTACTTC. It translates to CASSPFSGGAYEQYF.

The CDR3 coding sequence is TGTGCCAGCACGCTCACTAGCGGGGGCTCGAATGAGCAGTTCTTC. Translated: CASTLTSGGSNEQFF. This chain joins TRBV2 and TRBJ2-1; 11 nucleotides align to TRBD2. Germline CDR1 SNHLY, CDR2 FYNNEI. The CDR3 contains 15 residues. V dropped 7 bases and J dropped 7; count of bases not matched to a gene: 9.

The chain has TRBV19 and TRBJ2-1; 14 bases are a match to TRBD2. CDR1 and CDR2 from the germline V gene are LNHDA and SQIVND (reference sequence). The CDR3 runs to 16 residues. V trimming: 2 bases; J trimming: 8 bases; junction bases outside the gene matches: 5. The DNA of the CDR3 is TGTGCCAGTAGTATACAAGGACTAGCGGGAGGACATGAGCAGTTCTTC. Its translation: CASSIQGLAGGHEQFF.